The sequence of this T cell receptor beta chain was determined in a study of cytomegalovirus exposure and HLA in healthy donors. Whole-study findings and limits: Later analysis found that TCR beta chains associated with HLA were more clonally expanded than other, equally common chains. Sequencing likely caused a cluster of highly shared sequence variants.

In regard to this clone: Its antigen is unidentified.

Though nominally healthy at sampling, donors likely had unrecorded immune exposures. The PCR made use of 60 Vbeta and 13 Jbeta primers. The repertoire was sequenced with immunoSEQ multiplex PCR; TCRdb's copy has only in-frame clones and lacks some. The sample gives some 90,000 clones, 60% to 75% of which show up once; 13% to 15% is in the top ten. This CDR3 has 15 amino acids. V was cut by 0 bases and J by 7 bases, with 15 bases left in between. Germline values: CDR1 SGHRS, CDR2 YFSETQ. J is TRBJ2-3 and V is TRBV5-1, with D maybe TRBD2 (7 bases). The source of this sequence is a woman aged 70 to 79 in good health and CMV-seropositive. Sample: PBMCs. The CDR3 sequence: CASSLATGTINTQYF. In DNA, the CDR3 is TGCGCCAGCAGCTTGGCCACAGGGACTATCAATACGCAGTATTTT.